What follows is one T cell receptor beta chain and its context. Its antigen is as yet unknown. This sample is drawn from a study of identical twins. TCRdb reprocessed the 5' RACE reads via MiXCR and lists one record per CDR3 protein. In the table there are 1.5 million to 2 million distinct CDR3 sequences, 25% to 35% of which are singletons. Study results and caveats: Some out-of-frame alpha sequences were shared by twins, and these showed excess low generation probability. Insertions were fewer in abundant cord blood beta clonotypes, whereas memory repertoires showed none of this pattern.

This CDR3 comprises 16 residues. The germline V gene has CDR1 SGHVS and CDR2 FQNEAQ. With V trimmed by 1 base and J by 4 bases, 7 bases remained unmatched. The chain links TRBV7-8 to TRBJ2-7; 10 bases match TRBD1. The origin of this receptor is a newborn girl in good health. The specimen sequenced was cord blood. For the CDR3, the DNA is TGTGCCAGCAGCTTAGTCTTTGGGACAGGGGCGTACGAGCAGTACTTC. It encodes CASSLVFGTGAYEQYF.